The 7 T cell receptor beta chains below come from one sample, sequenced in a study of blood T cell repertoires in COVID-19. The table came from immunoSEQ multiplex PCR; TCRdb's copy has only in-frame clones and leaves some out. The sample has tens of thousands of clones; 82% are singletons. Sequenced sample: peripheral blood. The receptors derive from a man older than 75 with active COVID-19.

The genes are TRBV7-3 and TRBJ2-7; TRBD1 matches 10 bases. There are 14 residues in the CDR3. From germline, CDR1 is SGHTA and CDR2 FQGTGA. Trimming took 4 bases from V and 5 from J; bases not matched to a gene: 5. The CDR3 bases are TGTGCCAGCAGCTCTGGACAGGGGGTCAACGAGCAGTACTTC. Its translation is CASSSGQGVNEQYF. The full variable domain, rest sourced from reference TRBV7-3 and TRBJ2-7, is GAGVSQTPSNKVTEKGKYVELRCDPISGHTALYWYRQSLGQGPEFLIYFQGTGAADDSGLPNDRFFAVRPEGSVSTLKIQRTERGDSAVYLCASSSGQGVNEQYFGPGTRLTVT.

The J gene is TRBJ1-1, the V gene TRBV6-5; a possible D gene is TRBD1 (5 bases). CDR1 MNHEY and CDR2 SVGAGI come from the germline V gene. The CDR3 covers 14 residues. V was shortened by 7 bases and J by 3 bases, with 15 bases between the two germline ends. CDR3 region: CASTPGMGHTEAFF. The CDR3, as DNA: TGTGCCAGCACCCCAGGGATGGGTCACACTGAAGCTTTCTTT.

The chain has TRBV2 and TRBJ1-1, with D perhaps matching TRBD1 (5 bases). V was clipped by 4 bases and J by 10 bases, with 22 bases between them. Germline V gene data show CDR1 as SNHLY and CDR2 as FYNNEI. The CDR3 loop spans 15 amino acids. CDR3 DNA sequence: TGTGCCAGCAGTGTAAACCCAACTATAGGGGATGTAGCTTTCTTT. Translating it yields CASSVNPTIGDVAFF.

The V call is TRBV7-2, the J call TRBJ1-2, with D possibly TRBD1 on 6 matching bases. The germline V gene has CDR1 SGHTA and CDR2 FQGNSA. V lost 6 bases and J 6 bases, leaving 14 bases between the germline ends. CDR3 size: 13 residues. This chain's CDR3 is CASSRRQVDGYTF. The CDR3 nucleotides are TGTGCCAGCAGTCGAAGACAGGTGGATGGCTACACCTTC.

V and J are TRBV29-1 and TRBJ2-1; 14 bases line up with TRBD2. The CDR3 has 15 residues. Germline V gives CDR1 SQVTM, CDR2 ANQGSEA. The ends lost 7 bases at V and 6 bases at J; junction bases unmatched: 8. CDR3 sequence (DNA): TGCAGCGCCGCCACCGGGACTAGCGGGAGCAATGAGCAGTTCTTC. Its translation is CSAATGTSGSNEQFF.

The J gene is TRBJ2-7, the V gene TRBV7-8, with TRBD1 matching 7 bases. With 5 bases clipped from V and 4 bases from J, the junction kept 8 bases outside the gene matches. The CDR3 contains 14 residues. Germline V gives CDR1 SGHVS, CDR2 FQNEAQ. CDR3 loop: CASSPGTAQYEQYF. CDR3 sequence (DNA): TGTGCCAGCAGCCCAGGGACAGCCCAATACGAGCAGTACTTC.

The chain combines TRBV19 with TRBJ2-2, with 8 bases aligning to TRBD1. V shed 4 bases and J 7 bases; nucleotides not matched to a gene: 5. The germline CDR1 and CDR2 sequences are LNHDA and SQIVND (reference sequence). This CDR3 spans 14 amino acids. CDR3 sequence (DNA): TGTGCCAGTAGTAGCCAGGGGGCAGTCGGGGAGCTGTTTTTT. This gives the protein CASSSQGAVGELFF.